These T cell receptor beta chains were read from a single sample in a study of blood T cell repertoires in COVID-19. Sequenced by immunoSEQ multiplex PCR; TCRdb stores in-frame clones only, minus some. The top ten hold 15% to 20% of the sample, which has more than 250,000 clones, more than 90% seen once. The sequenced sample consisted of PBMCs or T cells enriched from blood (not recorded which). The receptors stem from a woman between 25 and 40 years old who had recovered from COVID-19. Each CDR3 is given with its conserved first and last residue. Each record gives: D gene, clone size, J gene, V gene, CDR3 protein, CDR3 DNA. A D gene is named only where the DNA matches it firmly. Clone size is given for some rows only: seen once, a few or many times, or a class if the clone is expanded.

d_gene: TRBD2; abundance: once; j_gene: TRBJ2-1; v_gene: TRBV16; CDR3aa: CASSQISSGGALGEQFF; CDR3nt: TGTGCCAGCAGCCAAATTTCCAGCGGGGGGGCCTTGGGTGAGCAGTTCTTC
d_gene: TRBD1; abundance: -; j_gene: TRBJ2-2; v_gene: TRBV7-2; CDR3aa: CASRRDRGGTGELFF; CDR3nt: TGTGCCAGCAGGAGAGACAGGGGGGGGACCGGGGAGCTGTTTTTT
d_gene: -; abundance: -; j_gene: TRBJ1-5; v_gene: TRBV19; CDR3aa: CASSIASLGNQPQHF; CDR3nt: TGTGCCAGTAGTATTGCCAGTCTGGGCAATCAGCCCCAGCATTTT
d_gene: -; abundance: -; j_gene: TRBJ2-7; v_gene: TRBV2; CDR3aa: CASHTGSYEQYF; CDR3nt: TGTGCCAGTCATACAGGGAGCTACGAGCAGTACTTC
d_gene: TRBD1; abundance: -; j_gene: TRBJ1-5; v_gene: TRBV10-1; CDR3aa: CASSLGQGVWQPQHF; CDR3nt: TGCGCCAGCAGCCTAGGACAGGGTGTATGGCAGCCCCAGCATTTT
d_gene: TRBD2; abundance: once; j_gene: TRBJ2-3; v_gene: TRBV5-1; CDR3aa: CATISNGRGTDTQYF; CDR3nt: TGCGCCACCATCAGCAACGGGAGGGGCACAGATACGCAGTATTTT
d_gene: -; abundance: -; j_gene: TRBJ2-7; v_gene: TRBV28; CDR3aa: CASSLTPRRVYEQYF; CDR3nt: TGTGCCAGCAGTTTAACTCCTAGGCGCGTCTACGAGCAGTACTTC
d_gene: TRBD1; abundance: -; j_gene: TRBJ1-1; v_gene: TRBV5-1; CDR3aa: CASSPGTGNTEAFF; CDR3nt: TGCGCCAGCAGCCCCGGGACAGGGAACACTGAAGCTTTCTTT
d_gene: TRBD1; abundance: -; j_gene: TRBJ1-1; v_gene: TRBV11-2; CDR3aa: CASSLVFHRGANTEAFF; CDR3nt: TGTGCCAGCAGCTTAGTCTTTCACAGGGGGGCTAACACTGAAGCTTTCTTT
d_gene: TRBD2; abundance: -; j_gene: TRBJ2-6; v_gene: TRBV4-2; CDR3aa: CASSQSPGLAGAGANVLTF; CDR3nt: TGTGCCAGCAGCCAATCCCCGGGACTAGCGGGAGCAGGGGCCAACGTCCTGACTTTC
d_gene: TRBD1; abundance: -; j_gene: TRBJ1-4; v_gene: TRBV2; CDR3aa: CASSDWQGVEKLFF; CDR3nt: TGTGCCAGCAGTGATTGGCAGGGGGTTGAAAAACTGTTTTTT
d_gene: -; abundance: -; j_gene: TRBJ1-1; v_gene: TRBV30; CDR3aa: CAWSGSREMNTEAFF; CDR3nt: TGTGCCTGGAGTGGCTCCAGGGAAATGAACACTGAAGCTTTCTTT
d_gene: -; abundance: -; j_gene: TRBJ2-3; v_gene: TRBV6-5; CDR3aa: CASTAWSSGTDTQYF; CDR3nt: TGTGCCAGCACGGCTTGGTCTAGCGGCACAGATACGCAGTATTTT
d_gene: -; abundance: -; j_gene: TRBJ2-3; v_gene: TRBV5-1; CDR3aa: CASSDDRRGTDTQYF; CDR3nt: TGCGCCAGCAGCGACGACAGACGGGGGACAGATACGCAGTATTTT
d_gene: -; abundance: -; j_gene: TRBJ1-5; v_gene: TRBV6-1; CDR3aa: CASSDWGPSRQPQHF; CDR3nt: TGTGCCAGCAGTGATTGGGGGCCCTCACGTCAGCCCCAGCATTTT
d_gene: -; abundance: -; j_gene: TRBJ1-4; v_gene: TRBV3-1/TRBV3-2; CDR3aa: CASSPPTNEKLFF; CDR3nt: TGTGCCAGCAGCCCCCCTACTAATGAAAAACTGTTTTTT
d_gene: -; abundance: -; j_gene: TRBJ2-2; v_gene: TRBV9; CDR3aa: CASSVRGRRTGELFF; CDR3nt: TGTGCCAGCAGCGTACGAGGGAGGAGGACCGGGGAGCTGTTTTTT
d_gene: TRBD1; abundance: -; j_gene: TRBJ1-2; v_gene: TRBV5-8; CDR3aa: CASSWTGGTTNYGYTF; CDR3nt: TGTGCCAGCAGCTGGACAGGGGGAACGACTAACTATGGCTACACCTTC
d_gene: -; abundance: -; j_gene: TRBJ1-1; v_gene: TRBV3-1/TRBV3-2; CDR3aa: CASSQWEGAGNTEAFF; CDR3nt: TGTGCCAGCAGCCAATGGGAAGGGGCAGGGAACACTGAAGCTTTCTTT
d_gene: -; abundance: -; j_gene: TRBJ1-5; v_gene: TRBV5-8; CDR3aa: CATTTPGKSNQPQHF; CDR3nt: TGTGCCACCACGACCCCGGGGAAGAGCAATCAGCCCCAGCATTTT
d_gene: -; abundance: few; j_gene: TRBJ1-5; v_gene: TRBV25-1; CDR3aa: CASSSPGGTQPQHF; CDR3nt: TGTGCCAGCAGTTCCCCGGGGGGGACGCAGCCCCAGCATTTT
d_gene: -; abundance: -; j_gene: TRBJ2-1; v_gene: TRBV7-8; CDR3aa: CASSLESRYNEQFF; CDR3nt: TGTGCCAGCAGCTTGGAGTCTAGGTACAATGAGCAGTTCTTC
d_gene: TRBD1; abundance: -; j_gene: TRBJ1-1; v_gene: TRBV11-2; CDR3aa: CASSLFGAGGGEAFF; CDR3nt: TGTGCCAGCAGCTTATTCGGGGCAGGGGGAGGTGAAGCTTTCTTT
d_gene: -; abundance: -; j_gene: TRBJ2-3; v_gene: TRBV11-2; CDR3aa: CASGLSGIAAQYF; CDR3nt: TGTGCCAGCGGTCTAAGTGGCATAGCTGCGCAGTATTTT
d_gene: TRBD2; abundance: -; j_gene: TRBJ2-1; v_gene: TRBV7-2; CDR3aa: CASSFPVGTSGTNEQFF; CDR3nt: TGTGCCAGCAGCTTCCCGGTGGGGACTAGCGGGACGAATGAGCAGTTCTTC
d_gene: -; abundance: -; j_gene: TRBJ1-2; v_gene: TRBV2; CDR3aa: CASLQAQTLGYTF; CDR3nt: TGTGCCAGCCTGCAGGCACAGACGTTGGGCTACACCTTC
d_gene: TRBD1; abundance: -; j_gene: TRBJ1-2; v_gene: TRBV28; CDR3aa: CASRRNRGRGYTF; CDR3nt: TGTGCCAGCAGGCGTAACAGGGGGAGAGGCTACACCTTC
d_gene: -; abundance: -; j_gene: TRBJ2-7; v_gene: TRBV7-9; CDR3aa: CASSDLLYPGYEQYF; CDR3nt: TGTGCCAGCAGCGACCTCCTATATCCCGGGTACGAGCAGTACTTC
d_gene: -; abundance: -; j_gene: TRBJ2-3; v_gene: TRBV7-9; CDR3aa: CASSLWPQGTDTQYF; CDR3nt: TGTGCCAGCAGCCTTTGGCCACAGGGCACAGATACGCAGTATTTT
d_gene: TRBD2; abundance: once; j_gene: TRBJ2-5; v_gene: TRBV11-2; CDR3aa: CASSLDPSGVETQYF; CDR3nt: TGTGCCAGCAGCTTAGATCCGAGCGGGGTTGAGACCCAGTACTTC
d_gene: -; abundance: -; j_gene: TRBJ1-4; v_gene: TRBV29-1; CDR3aa: CSVDQGLTNEKLFF; CDR3nt: TGCAGCGTTGACCAGGGTCTGACTAATGAAAAACTGTTTTTT
d_gene: -; abundance: -; j_gene: TRBJ1-3; v_gene: TRBV28; CDR3aa: CASSDWGGANGNTIYF; CDR3nt: TGTGCCAGCAGTGATTGGGGAGGGGCGAATGGAAACACCATATATTTT
d_gene: TRBD1; abundance: -; j_gene: TRBJ2-7; v_gene: TRBV10-3; CDR3aa: CAISEGTGALYEQYF; CDR3nt: TGTGCCATCAGTGAGGGGACAGGGGCCCTTTACGAGCAGTACTTC
d_gene: TRBD2; abundance: -; j_gene: TRBJ2-1; v_gene: TRBV27; CDR3aa: CASSLSGRYDEQFF; CDR3nt: TGTGCCAGCAGTCTTAGCGGGAGGTATGATGAGCAGTTCTTC
d_gene: TRBD1; abundance: once; j_gene: TRBJ2-7; v_gene: TRBV10-3; CDR3aa: CASSDRVYEQYF; CDR3nt: TGTGCCAGCTCGGACAGGGTCTACGAGCAGTACTTC
d_gene: TRBD1; abundance: -; j_gene: TRBJ2-5; v_gene: TRBV5-1; CDR3aa: CASSSGTGRETQYF; CDR3nt: TGCGCCAGCAGCTCAGGGACAGGGCGGGAGACCCAGTACTTC
d_gene: -; abundance: -; j_gene: TRBJ1-1; v_gene: TRBV7-9; CDR3aa: CASSLQGPNTEAFF; CDR3nt: TGTGCCAGCAGCTTACAGGGGCCGAACACTGAAGCTTTCTTT
d_gene: -; abundance: -; j_gene: TRBJ1-2; v_gene: TRBV10-3; CDR3aa: CAISERGINYGYTF; CDR3nt: TGTGCCATCAGTGAGAGGGGGATTAACTATGGCTACACCTTC
d_gene: -; abundance: -; j_gene: TRBJ1-1; v_gene: TRBV7-2; CDR3aa: CASSWLLFRGNTEAFF; CDR3nt: TGTGCCAGCAGCTGGCTGCTTTTCAGGGGGAACACTGAAGCTTTCTTT
d_gene: TRBD1; abundance: -; j_gene: TRBJ1-6; v_gene: TRBV4-3; CDR3aa: CASSQDSRGFSPLHF; CDR3nt: TGCGCCAGCAGCCAAGATTCCAGGGGGTTTTCACCCCTCCACTTT
d_gene: TRBD1; abundance: -; j_gene: TRBJ1-2; v_gene: TRBV2; CDR3aa: CASRDRAANYGYTF; CDR3nt: TGTGCCAGCAGGGACAGGGCAGCTAACTATGGCTACACCTTC
d_gene: TRBD1; abundance: -; j_gene: TRBJ2-7; v_gene: TRBV28; CDR3aa: CASSSTGAEQYF; CDR3nt: TGTGCCAGCAGTTCTACAGGGGCTGAGCAGTACTTC
d_gene: -; abundance: -; j_gene: TRBJ2-1; v_gene: TRBV4-2; CDR3aa: CASSPEIGSNNEQFF; CDR3nt: TGTGCCAGCAGCCCAGAAATCGGGAGTAATAATGAGCAGTTCTTC
d_gene: -; abundance: -; j_gene: TRBJ1-1; v_gene: TRBV29-1; CDR3aa: CSVDQGLDAFF; CDR3nt: TGCAGCGTAGACCAGGGCCTGGACGCTTTCTTT
d_gene: TRBD1; abundance: -; j_gene: TRBJ2-2; v_gene: TRBV7-3; CDR3aa: CASSPRQGRTGELFF; CDR3nt: TGTGCCAGCAGCCCACGACAGGGACGAACCGGGGAGCTGTTTTTT
d_gene: TRBD2; abundance: -; j_gene: TRBJ2-1; v_gene: TRBV4-3; CDR3aa: CASSQGVGLAGDNEQFF; CDR3nt: TGCGCCAGCAGCCAAGGGGTGGGACTAGCGGGGGACAATGAGCAGTTCTTC
d_gene: TRBD1; abundance: -; j_gene: TRBJ2-1; v_gene: TRBV5-1; CDR3aa: CASSFGTGGNEQFF; CDR3nt: TGCGCCAGCAGCTTCGGGACAGGGGGCAATGAGCAGTTCTTC